The 29 T cell receptor beta chains listed next were all sequenced from one sample in a study of metastatic and nonmetastatic thyroid tumors. Treatment of any kind had been given to no patient before thyroid surgery. TCRdb re-called clones via MiXCR from the PCR reads. The sample contains over 30,000 clones, 18% of which appear only once. Sample: tumor tissue. All receptors come from a female donor with papillary thyroid cancer or a benign thyroid nodule (not recorded which). Some clones in this sample may be carry-over from other donors' samples.

This clone was seen at least ten times. The rearrangement links TRBV30 to TRBJ1-1, with 9 bases that match TRBD1. CDR3 length: 17 amino acids. The germline V gene encodes CDR1 GTSNPN and CDR2 SVGIG (reference sequence). The V gene end was trimmed by 2 bases and the J gene end by 0 bases; junction bases not matched to a gene: 10. In nucleotides, the CDR3 is TGTGCCTGGAGTACTCCGGGACAGGGCCTAATGAACACTGAAGCTTTCTTT. This sequence encodes CAWSTPGQGLMNTEAFF. The entire variable domain, with the rest obtained from reference TRBV30 and TRBJ1-1, is as follows: SQTIHQWPATLVQPVGSPLSLECTVEGTSNPNLYWYRQAAGRGLQLLFYSVGIGQISSEVPQNLSASRPQDRQFILSSKKLLLSDSGFYLCAWSTPGQGLMNTEAFFGQGTRLTVV.

This clone has at least ten counts. The chain recombines TRBV27 with TRBJ2-7, with TRBD1 matching 9 bases. Germline CDR1 MNHEY, CDR2 SMNVEV (reference sequence). CDR3 length: 15 residues. Germline trimming cut 6 bases from V and 2 bases from J; bases unmatched to any gene: 8. The CDR3 nucleotides read TGTGCCAGCAGAAAAGGGACAGGGAATACCTACGAGCAGTACTTC. Its protein product is CASRKGTGNTYEQYF.

This clone has ten or more counts. This rearrangement joins TRBV4-2 to TRBJ2-1; 9 bases match TRBD2. Per germline, CDR1 LGHNA and CDR2 YNFKEQ. This CDR3 is 16 amino acids long. The trim removed 0 bases at V and 7 bases at J, leaving 7 bases unmatched. CDR3 sequence reads: CASSQDPSGMGNEQFF. DNA for the CDR3: TGTGCCAGCAGCCAAGATCCTAGCGGGATGGGGAATGAGCAGTTCTTC.

In this sample, this clone turned up many times. Other DNA sequences of this sample code for an identical CDR3. The chain uses TRBV2 and TRBJ2-1, with 7 bases aligning to TRBD1. Germline CDR1 reads SNHLY; CDR2 reads FYNNEI. The CDR3 runs 12 residues. V trimming: 6 bases; J trimming: 9 bases; junction bases outside the gene matches: 5. CDR3 sequence reads: CASSGDSFEQFF. In DNA form, the CDR3 reads TGTGCCAGCAGCGGGGACAGTTTTGAGCAGTTCTTC. Using reference TRBV2 and TRBJ2-1 for the parts outside the CDR3, the full variable domain is EPEVTQTPSHQVTQMGQEVILRCVPISNHLYFYWYRQILGQKVEFLVSFYNNEISEKSEIFDDQFSVERPDGSNFTLKIRSTKLEDSAMYFCASSGDSFEQFFGPGTRLTVL.

This clone came up a few times. The gene calls are TRBV7-3 and TRBJ2-3; D remains unclear. The CDR3 extends over 16 amino acids. The V and J ends lost 0 bases and 0 bases respectively, with 10 bases between them. From germline, CDR1 is SGHTA and CDR2 FQGTGA. CDR3 loop: CASSLTSGTSTDTQYF. Here the CDR3 DNA reads TGTGCCAGCAGCTTAACTTCCGGTACTAGCACAGATACGCAGTATTTT.

Concerning this clone: A read error may explain this, as a much larger clone is one base away. The V call is TRBV4-2, the J call TRBJ2-7; D gene unclear. CDR3 length: 13 residues. The germline V and J ends were trimmed by 3 bases and 7 bases, with 13 bases remaining between them. Germline values: CDR1 LGHNA, CDR2 YNFKEQ. The CDR3 region is CASSQEWRLEQYF. The DNA of the CDR3 is TGTGCCAGCAGCCAGGAATGGCGGCTGGAGCAGTACTTC.

This clone was counted ten times or more. The chain combines TRBV19 with TRBJ1-1; TRBD1 is a possible D gene (6 bases). The CDR3 extends over 14 amino acids. The V end was cut by 3 bases, the J end by 0 bases, with 8 bases between. Germline V gene lookup returns CDR1 LNHDA and CDR2 SQIVND (reference sequence). The CDR3 reads CASSIWDMNTEAFF. DNA for the CDR3: TGTGCCAGTAGTATTTGGGACATGAACACTGAAGCTTTCTTT.

This clone was counted many times. The chain links TRBV10-3 to TRBJ2-5; D perhaps matches TRBD2 (5 bases). The CDR3 length is 14 residues. Trimming stripped 2 bases from V and 5 bases from J, with 12 bases between. The V gene's germline CDR1 is ENHRY and CDR2 SYGVKD. CDR3 residues: CAISELPGRETQYF. CDR3 DNA: TGTGCCATCAGTGAGCTTCCGGGAAGGGAGACCCAGTACTTC.

The rearrangement links TRBV19 to TRBJ2-2; 8 bases line up with TRBD2. Germline assignment: CDR1 LNHDA and CDR2 SQIVND (reference sequence). The CDR3 is 18 amino acids. The J segment lost 1 base and the V segment lost 5 bases, leaving 12 bases of the junction unmatched. The CDR3 sequence: CASSRYEREILNTGELFF. The CDR3 DNA reads as TGTGCCAGTAGTCGATACGAGCGGGAGATATTGAACACCGGGGAGCTGTTTTTT.

The sample holds many counts of this clone. This rearrangement joins TRBV9 to TRBJ2-6; 7 nucleotides line up with TRBD1. The CDR3 totals 16 residues. Per germline, CDR1 SGDLS and CDR2 YYNGEE. The V segment lost 2 bases and the J segment 2 bases; nucleotides outside the gene matches: 4. CDR3 region: CASSVATGAGANVLTF. CDR3 coding DNA: TGTGCCAGCAGCGTCGCAACAGGGGCTGGGGCCAACGTCCTGACTTTC.

In its sample, this clone was seen many times. The chain joins TRBV7-2 to TRBJ1-1, with 9 bases identical to TRBD1. This CDR3 comprises 13 residues. The germline V gene encodes CDR1 SGHTA and CDR2 FQGNSA. The trim removed 3 bases at V and 5 bases at J, leaving 1 base unmatched. CDR3 DNA: TGTGCCAGCAGCTTCGGACAGGGGACTGAAGCTTTCTTT. It codes for CASSFGQGTEAFF.

This clone was detected many times. This may stem from a read error, because a much larger clone lies one nucleotide away. CDR3 sequence: CASSVWTGGYNEQFF. CDR3 nucleotides: TGTGCCAGCAGTGTTTGGACAGGGGGCTACAATGAGCAGTTCTTC. The V call is TRBV6-1, the J call TRBJ2-1; TRBD1 agrees at 10 bases. The ends lost 4 bases at V and 3 bases at J; junction bases unmatched: 3. CDR3 length: 15 amino acids. Looked up from germline, CDR1 is MNHNS and CDR2 is SASEGT.

This clone came up a few times. This likely comes from a read error, as the CDR3 has no conserved phenylalanine or tryptophan at its end. The CDR3 region has the DNA TGTGCTAGAAGCTATCGGCGCTCTGGGGCCAACGTCCTGACTTTA. Its protein product is CARSYRRSGANVLTL. The V call is TRBV12-3 or TRBV12-4, the J call TRBJ2-6; D gene ambiguous. This CDR3 has 15 residues.

This clone was picked up many times. The chain links TRBV19 to TRBJ2-1; a weak D match, TRBD2 (5 bases). This CDR3 is built from 12 residues. Germline CDR1 LNHDA, CDR2 SQIVND (reference sequence). V was cut by 1 base and J by 10 bases, with 8 bases left in between. The CDR3 nucleotides are TGTGCCAGTAGTATAGTGCCGGGGGAGCAGTTCTTC. Amino acid sequence: CASSIVPGEQFF.

This clone was seen repeatedly, ten times or more. This chain connects TRBV7-8 to TRBJ1-1, with TRBD1 matching 8 bases. This CDR3 is 15 amino acids long. From germline, CDR1 is SGHVS and CDR2 FQNEAQ. Trimming cost V 5 bases and J 2 bases; bases outside gene matches: 7. The CDR3 coding sequence is TGTGCCAGCAGCGCTACGGACAGGGCAAACACTGAAGCTTTCTTT. Its translation: CASSATDRANTEAFF. The full variable domain, rest sourced from reference TRBV7-8 and TRBJ1-1, is GAGVSQSPRYKVAKRGQDVALRCDPISGHVSLFWYQQALGQGPEFLTYFQNEAQLDKSGLPSDRFFAERPEGSVSTLKIQRTQQEDSAVYLCASSATDRANTEAFFGQGTRLTVV.

By sample fraction, this clone is medium-sized. This chain connects TRBV28 to TRBJ2-7; the D gene is possibly TRBD2 (6 bases). V was shortened by 2 bases and J by 2 bases, with 16 bases between the two germline ends. The CDR3 has 16 residues. Germline V CDR1 and CDR2: MDHEN, SYDVKM. CDR3 sequence (DNA): TGTGCCAGCAGTTTACGAAGAGGGACTCTCCCCTACGAGCAGTACTTC. Its protein is CASSLRRGTLPYEQYF.

In regard to this clone: This same CDR3 is encoded by further DNA sequences in the sample. This chain joins TRBV7-6 and TRBJ1-6; the match to TRBD1 covers 8 bases. This CDR3 is built from 18 residues. V gave up 6 bases and J gave up 8 bases; unmatched junction bases: 18. CDR1 and CDR2 from the germline V gene are SGHVS and FNYEAQ. DNA for the CDR3: TGTGCCAGCAGTGCAGTGGGTGGGCAGGGGGCGCGAGATTCACCCCTCCACTTT. It specifies CASSAVGGQGARDSPLHF.

This clone came up many times. The rearrangement links TRBV4-2 to TRBJ1-3; D is unclear. With 0 bases removed from V and 7 bases from J, the gap between germline ends came to 4 bases. The CDR3 consists of 12 residues. From germline, CDR1 is LGHNA and CDR2 YNFKEQ. DNA of the CDR3: TGTGCCAGCAGCCAAGACTCTAACACCATATATTTT. Protein: CASSQDSNTIYF.

This clone has at least ten counts. The V and J genes are TRBV5-1 and TRBJ2-5; D is perhaps TRBD1 (5 bases). The CDR3 is made up of 14 amino acids. The V end lost 4 bases, the J end lost 1 base, and 11 bases lay between the germline ends. Germline V gene sequence: CDR1 SGHRS, CDR2 YFSETQ. CDR3 in DNA: TGCGCCAGCAGCATAGACAGATTCCAAGAGACCCAGTACTTC. This gives the protein CASSIDRFQETQYF. Full variable domain (remainder filled in from reference TRBV5-1 and TRBJ2-5): KAGVTQTPRYLIKTRGQQVTLSCSPISGHRSVSWYQQTPGQGLQFLFEYFSETQRNKGNFPGRFSGRQFSNSRSEMNVSTLELGDSALYLCASSIDRFQETQYFGPGTRLLVL.

A remark on this clone: At one boundary the junction diverges from the germline segment, which might be a read error. The V gene is TRBV7-6, the J gene TRBJ2-7; 8 bases line up with TRBD2. This CDR3 has 16 residues. Germline lookup yields CDR1 SGHVS and CDR2 FNYEAQ. Here the CDR3 DNA reads TGTGCCGGCAGCGCCGGGGGGGGAAAGGGCACCTACGAGCAGTACTTC. This translates into CAGSAGGGKGTYEQYF.

Ten or more counts support this clone. The chain joins TRBV7-6 to TRBJ2-7; D might be TRBD1 (6 bases). Germline V gene lookup returns CDR1 SGHVS and CDR2 FNYEAQ. This CDR3 is built from 16 residues. Trimming removed 3 bases from V and 7 bases from J, with 22 bases in between. The CDR3 region is CASSLGAGAILREQYF. The CDR3 DNA follows: TGTGCCAGCAGCTTGGGGGCAGGGGCTATTTTGAGGGAGCAGTACTTC.

This clone has just a few counts. One junction end disagrees with the germline gene, perhaps due to a read error. The chain links TRBV12-3 or TRBV12-4 to TRBJ2-2; 9 bases agree with TRBD2. The length of the CDR3 is 17 residues. DNA for the CDR3: TGTGCCGGCAGTTTAAAGCCGGGACTAGCCCCCACCGGGGAGCTGTTTTTT. Translating gives CAGSLKPGLAPTGELFF.

Remarks on this clone: Relative to the germline gene, one junction end is altered; a read error may explain this. This sequence joins TRBV18 and TRBJ2-5; D call uncertain. CDR1 is KGHSH, CDR2 LQKENI, per germline. This CDR3 spans 14 amino acids. The CDR3 DNA reads TGTGCCACCTCACCATTCCCGGTCCAAGAGACCCAGTACTTC. Encoded protein: CATSPFPVQETQYF.

Of note for this clone: The junction shows a germline mismatch at one end, possibly a read error. This chain uses TRBV20-1 with TRBJ1-1; tentatively, D is TRBD1 (5 bases). Germline V gene data show CDR1 as DFQATT and CDR2 as SNEGSKA (reference sequence). The CDR3 consists of 15 residues. The CDR3 nucleotides are TGCAGTTCTAGAGGCCACACGACAGTAGACACTGAAGCTTTCTTT. It codes for CSSRGHTTVDTEAFF.

This clone was seen more than once but under ten times. A read error may explain this, as a much larger clone is one base away. The chain recombines TRBV6-1 with TRBJ2-7; tentative D call: TRBD2 (5 bases). This CDR3 comprises 11 residues. V lost 5 bases to trimming and J lost 5 bases, with 7 bases between them. Germline CDR1 MNHNS, CDR2 SASEGT. The CDR3 reads CASSSGNEQYF. In DNA form, the CDR3 reads TGTGCCAGCAGTTCGGGAAACGAGCAGTACTTC.

The chain recombines TRBV7-9 with TRBJ2-1, with TRBD2 matching 9 bases. CDR1 SEHNR and CDR2 FQNEAQ come from the germline V gene (reference sequence). CDR3 length: 15 residues. The V gene end was trimmed by 7 bases and the J gene end by 7 bases; junction bases not matched to a gene: 11. The CDR3 DNA follows: TGTGCCAGCATCTTGACTAGCGGCCAGGTGAATGAGCAGTTCTTC. Amino acids: CASILTSGQVNEQFF.

This clone was detected ten times or more. J is TRBJ1-2 and V is TRBV11-2; 11 positions agree with TRBD1. V shed 5 bases, J shed 3 bases, and the junction held 5 bases outside the gene matches. This CDR3 has 15 amino acids. Germline loops: CDR1 SGHAT, CDR2 FQNNGV. The CDR3 region has the DNA TGTGCCAGCAGCGACCGGGACAGGGGGTACTATGGCTACACCTTC. This gives the protein CASSDRDRGYYGYTF. Looking up the rest from reference TRBV11-2 and TRBJ1-2 gives the full variable domain: EAGVAQSPRYKIIEKRQSVAFWCNPISGHATLYWYQQILGQGPKLLIQFQNNGVVDDSQLPKDRFSAERLKGVDSTLKIQPAKLEDSAVYLCASSDRDRGYYGYTFGSGTRLTVV.

The rearrangement joins TRBV20-1 to TRBJ1-2, with D perhaps matching TRBD1 (6 bases). This CDR3 has 12 amino acids. CDR1 and CDR2 (germline): DFQATT, SNEGSKA (reference sequence). Trimming removed 5 bases from V and 8 bases from J, with 15 bases in between. CDR3 bases: TGCAGTGCTGCATTACAGGGAGGAGGCTACACCTTC. It encodes CSAALQGGGYTF.

This clone was observed a few times. The chain has TRBV14 and TRBJ1-1, with TRBD1 as a possible D gene (5 bases). The germline CDR1 and CDR2 sequences are SGHDN and FVKESK. The germline V and J ends were trimmed by 0 bases and 1 base, with 21 bases remaining between them. This CDR3 spans 19 amino acids. The CDR3 protein is CASSQDRTRGGGRNTEAFF. CDR3 nucleotide sequence: TGTGCCAGCAGCCAAGATAGGACGAGGGGCGGAGGCCGGAACACTGAAGCTTTCTTT.